Shown below are 8 T cell receptor beta chains from a single sample sequenced in a study of T-cell reconstitution after alpha-beta-depleted transplantation in children. Using unique molecular identifiers, the investigators prepared the TCRbeta library. Each CDR3 protein is one row after TCRdb ran MiXCR on the PCR reads. The sample lists about 980,000 distinct CDR3 sequences; about 29% were seen once. The material was PBMCs, mostly from graft donor cells, obtained 360 days after TCRalphabeta/CD19-depleted stem cell transplant. These receptors were obtained from a boy under three years old who had a stem cell transplant for SCID, so the T cells may come from the graft donor.

Concerning this clonotype itself: One junction end does not reproduce the germline sequence, and a read error may be involved. The chain combines TRBV25-1 with TRBJ2-5; 9 nucleotides match TRBD2. Germline CDR1 MGHDK, CDR2 SYGVNS. This CDR3 comprises 11 residues. The DNA for the CDR3 is TGTGCCAGCAGTAGCCTAGCGGGGTCTTTCTTC. Its protein is CASSSLAGSFF.

The V call is TRBV20-1, the J call TRBJ2-1; no firm D call. V lost 0 bases, J lost 5 bases, and 11 bases lay in between. The germline V gene has CDR1 DFQATT and CDR2 SNEGSKA (reference sequence). There are 14 residues in the CDR3. CDR3 coding DNA: TGCAGTGCTAGAGACACCCCTAGAAACAATGAGCAGTTCTTC. Residues: CSARDTPRNNEQFF.

The chain is built from TRBV20-1 and TRBJ1-2; 8 bases fit TRBD1. The V gene's germline CDR1 is DFQATT and CDR2 SNEGSKA (reference sequence). The CDR3 extends over 13 amino acids. V dropped 1 base and J dropped 4; count of bases not matched to a gene: 2. The CDR3: CSARAQGVYGYTF. CDR3 in DNA: TGCAGTGCTAGAGCACAGGGGGTCTATGGCTACACCTTC.

This clonotype appeared a single time. This chain joins TRBV12-3 or TRBV12-4 and TRBJ1-2; 9 bases agree with TRBD1. V dropped 3 bases and J dropped 8; count of bases not matched to a gene: 10. The CDR3 loop spans 15 amino acids. The CDR3 nucleotides read TGTGCCAGCAGTTTTACCGGACAGGGGACCGGAGGCTACACCTTC. This sequence encodes CASSFTGQGTGGYTF.

This clonotype was counted ten times or more. This chain joins TRBV5-1 and TRBJ2-7; possibly TRBD2 for D (5 bases). Trimming cost V 0 bases and J 7 bases, with 11 bases left between them. CDR1 is SGHRS, CDR2 YFSETQ, per germline. CDR3 length: 13 residues. DNA of the CDR3: TGCGCCAGCAGCTTGGACGCGGGCGGGGAGCAGTACTTC. Protein sequence: CASSLDAGGEQYF.

This clonotype is a singleton in its sample. This chain connects TRBV5-5 to TRBJ2-1; a possible D gene is TRBD1 (5 bases). This CDR3 is 13 amino acids long. Trimming removed 6 bases from V and 10 bases from J, with 17 bases in between. Per germline, CDR1 SGHKS and CDR2 YYEKEE (reference sequence). CDR3 loop: CASTPLRAEEQFF. CDR3 DNA sequence: TGTGCCAGCACCCCCCTCAGGGCCGAAGAGCAGTTCTTC.

CDR3 sequence reads: CSVEDRTRTEAFF. Written as DNA, the CDR3 is TGCAGCGTTGAAGATCGGACGCGTACTGAAGCTTTCTTT. V and J are TRBV29-1 and TRBJ1-1; no clear D gene. The CDR3 extends over 13 amino acids. V lost 0 bases, J lost 5 bases, and 10 bases lay in between. Germline V gene data show CDR1 as SQVTM and CDR2 as ANQGSEA. Full variable domain (outside the CDR3, taken from reference TRBV29-1 and TRBJ1-1): SAVISQKPSRDICQRGTSLTIQCQVDSQVTMMFWYRQQPGQSLTLIATANQGSEATYESGFVIDKFPISRPNLTFSTLTVSNMSPEDSSIYLCSVEDRTRTEAFFGQGTRLTVV.

CDR3 nucleotides: TGTGCCAGCAGCTTAAGGGGGCCTCGGGACAGAAAATCGAACACTGAAGCTTTCTTT. This translates into CASSLRGPRDRKSNTEAFF. The chain joins TRBV7-3 to TRBJ1-1; TRBD1 matches at 7 bases. Germline CDR1 SGHTA, CDR2 FQGTGA. The CDR3 totals 19 residues. The junction had 15 bases not matched to a gene; V was cut back by 1 base and J by 1 base.